Listed here are 24 T cell receptor beta chains from one sample, sequenced in a study of blood T cells in healthy people across ages. With a J-beta primer mix and a sample-barcoded 5' primer, a second PCR ran about 6 to 11 cycles. Using its own MiXCR run on the 5' RACE reads, TCRdb lists one record per CDR3 protein. Of under 850,000 distinct CDR3 sequences in the sample, about 37% were seen once. Sample: blood. The receptor source for this set is a man aged 18 to 30 in good health.

This clonotype was seen ten or more times. The chain recombines TRBV29-1 with TRBJ2-3, with 7 bases that match TRBD1. V lost 6 bases to trimming and J lost 1 base; unmatched junction nucleotides: 10. This CDR3 has 15 amino acids. Germline CDR1 reads SQVTM; CDR2 reads ANQGSEA. The CDR3 loop reads CSVQRTGEGTDTQYF. The CDR3 nucleotides are TGCAGCGTACAAAGAACAGGGGAAGGCACAGATACGCAGTATTTT.

For this clonotype: The junction and the germline gene differ at one end; a read error may be behind it. The chain combines TRBV6-1 with TRBJ1-5; TRBD1 matches 8 bases. Germline V gene data show CDR1 as MNHNS and CDR2 as SASEGT. The CDR3 totals 18 residues. CDR3 in amino acids: CASNKTGAMNYSNRPQHF. CDR3 sequence (DNA): TGTGCCAGCAACAAGACAGGGGCTATGAATTATAGCAATCGGCCCCAGCATTTT.

This clonotype has just a few counts. This chain connects TRBV6-6 to TRBJ2-7, with TRBD2 matching 9 bases. After removal of 6 bases from V and 1 base from J, the junction contained 7 bases not matched to a gene. This CDR3 is 15 amino acids long. Germline V gene lookup returns CDR1 MNHNY and CDR2 SVGAGI (reference sequence). CDR3: CASRAPAGGSYEQYF. CDR3 bases: TGTGCCAGCAGGGCCCCAGCGGGGGGTTCCTACGAGCAGTACTTC.

V usage is TRBV6-6 and J usage is TRBJ2-2; D may be TRBD1 or TRBD2 (6 bases each). V was shortened by 0 bases and J by 7 bases, with 9 bases between the two germline ends. In germline, CDR1 is MNHNY, CDR2 SVGAGI (reference sequence). The length of the CDR3 is 14 residues. CDR3 bases: TGTGCCAGCAGTTACTCGAGGGGGGACGGGGAGCTGTTTTTT. Its protein product is CASSYSRGDGELFF.

This clonotype was observed a few times. V is TRBV6-5 and J is TRBJ2-7; 10 bases are a match to TRBD2. The V gene end was trimmed by 0 bases and the J gene end by 4 bases; junction bases not matched to a gene: 3. Per germline, CDR1 MNHEY and CDR2 SVGAGI. This CDR3 contains 15 residues. In DNA form, the CDR3 reads TGTGCCAGCAGTTACTCAGCGGGGGGGAAATACGAGCAGTACTTC. It is translated as CASSYSAGGKYEQYF.

This clonotype was picked up many times. CDR3 sequence reads: CSASLASGGSEQFF. CDR3 coding DNA: TGCAGTGCTAGCTTGGCTAGCGGGGGGAGTGAGCAGTTCTTC. The chain has TRBV20-1 and TRBJ2-1; the match to TRBD2 covers 11 bases. Per germline, CDR1 DFQATT and CDR2 SNEGSKA (reference sequence). This CDR3 contains 14 residues. Trimming removed 3 bases from V and 9 bases from J; junction bases left unmatched: 7.

V usage is TRBV11-3 and J usage is TRBJ2-5; maybe TRBD1 (5 bases). Trimming cost V 6 bases and J 14 bases, with 28 bases left between them. This CDR3 has 15 amino acids. Germline CDR1 and CDR2: SGHNT and YENEEA. The CDR3 nucleotides are TGTGCCAGCAGTTCGGGCAAAGGGGCTACATTGGAGCAATACTTC. Translated, it gives CASSSGKGATLEQYF. Full variable domain (outside the CDR3, taken from reference TRBV11-3 and TRBJ2-5): EAGVVQSPRYKIIEKKQPVAFWCNPISGHNTLYWYLQNLGQGPELLIRYENEEAVDDSQLPKDRFSAERLKGVDSTLKIQPAELGDSAVYLCASSSGKGATLEQYFGPGTRLLVL.

This clonotype was detected a few times. Written as DNA, the CDR3 is TGTGCCAGCTCACCCCAGAACACAGATACGCAGTATTTT. This translates into CASSPQNTDTQYF. V usage is TRBV18 and J usage is TRBJ2-3; D is undetermined. This CDR3 spans 13 amino acids. Trimming removed 3 bases at V and 2 bases at J, with 6 bases between. Germline CDR1 and CDR2: KGHSH and LQKENI.

In its sample, this clonotype was seen many times. This chain uses TRBV5-1 with TRBJ2-3, with D maybe TRBD2 (5 bases). V was pared by 4 bases and J by 6 bases, with 15 bases between. Germline V gene data show CDR1 as SGHRS and CDR2 as YFSETQ. This CDR3 spans 14 amino acids. The DNA of the CDR3 is TGCGCCAGCAGCATCGGGAACTACGGGGATACGCAGTATTTT. It encodes CASSIGNYGDTQYF.

In this sample, this clonotype turned up many times. The chain couples TRBV20-1 to TRBJ2-5; D unresolved. CDR3 length equals 13 residues. Trimming pared 0 bases from V and 5 bases from J, leaving 10 bases between. Germline CDR1 and CDR2: DFQATT and SNEGSKA (reference sequence). CDR3 loop: CSARDWVVETQYF. In DNA, the CDR3 is TGCAGTGCTAGAGATTGGGTGGTGGAGACCCAGTACTTC.

The table lists this clonotype with a few counts. The chain links TRBV6-2 or TRBV6-3 to TRBJ2-1; 10 bases align to TRBD2. V trimming: 4 bases; J trimming: 2 bases; junction bases outside the gene matches: 5. In germline, CDR1 is MNHEY, CDR2 SVGEGT. The CDR3 has 16 residues. The CDR3 region has the DNA TGTGCCAGCAGTTCGACTAGCGGGTCCGCCTACAATGAGCAGTTCTTC. Its translation is CASSSTSGSAYNEQFF.

The V call is TRBV7-2, the J call TRBJ1-1; perhaps TRBD1 as D (5 bases). Germline assignment: CDR1 SGHTA and CDR2 FQGNSA. The CDR3 runs 15 residues. V was trimmed by 1 base and J by 4 bases, leaving 13 bases between them. The CDR3 DNA follows: TGTGCCAGCAGCTTAGTAGGAGGGGAGAGCACTGAAGCTTTCTTT. This encodes CASSLVGGESTEAFF.

The rearrangement joins TRBV5-5 to TRBJ1-6; D may be TRBD1 (5 bases). The CDR3 has 14 amino acids. V was pared by 5 bases and J by 8 bases, with 14 bases between. Germline V CDR1 and CDR2: SGHKS, YYEKEE (reference sequence). In DNA form, the CDR3 reads TGTGCCAGCAGATGGGGGGGAACGGATTCACCCCTCCACTTT. Translating it yields CASRWGGTDSPLHF.

J is TRBJ2-3 and V is TRBV7-9, with TRBD1 identical over 9 bases. Germline values: CDR1 SEHNR, CDR2 FQNEAQ (reference sequence). There are 16 residues in the CDR3. With 4 bases clipped from V and 3 bases from J, the junction kept 8 bases outside the gene matches. For the CDR3, the DNA is TGTGCCAGCAGCTATCTGACAGGGGGATGGACAGATACGCAGTATTTT. Encoded protein: CASSYLTGGWTDTQYF.

This clonotype was recorded at least ten times. The chain joins TRBV4-3 to TRBJ2-1; D gene ambiguous. CDR3 length: 14 residues. Germline CDR1 is LGHNA and CDR2 is YSLEER. Trimming shortened V by 4 bases and J by 4 bases, and 11 bases separated the two germline ends. The CDR3 DNA sequence: TGCGCCAGCAGCCTCCGTGGTGGGTACAATGAGCAGTTCTTC. As protein: CASSLRGGYNEQFF.

This clonotype has more than one count but fewer than ten. The rearrangement links TRBV7-9 to TRBJ1-1; 10 nucleotides match TRBD1. Germline-derived CDR1 and CDR2 are SEHNR and FQNEAQ (reference sequence). CDR3 length: 17 residues. The V segment lost 3 bases and the J segment 0 bases; nucleotides outside the gene matches: 7. The CDR3 DNA reads as TGTGCCAGCAGCTTCCCCGGGACAGGGGCCCTGAACACTGAAGCTTTCTTT. Residues: CASSFPGTGALNTEAFF.

This sequence joins TRBV2 and TRBJ1-2; 8 bases match TRBD1. Trimming at V came to 7 bases and at J to 7 bases, leaving 5 bases not matched to a gene. CDR1 is SNHLY, CDR2 FYNNEI, per germline. This CDR3 is built from 12 residues. The CDR3 region is CASIRTGGGYTF. CDR3 nucleotides: TGTGCCAGCATCCGTACAGGGGGTGGCTACACCTTC.

This chain uses TRBV20-1 with TRBJ2-5; TRBD1 might be the D (6 bases). V lost 6 bases to trimming and J lost 2 bases, with 16 bases between them. CDR3 length: 14 residues. CDR1 DFQATT and CDR2 SNEGSKA come from the germline V gene (reference sequence). The CDR3 here is CSAPTGGQQETQYF. As DNA, the CDR3 is TGCAGTGCCCCCACCGGCGGACAGCAAGAGACCCAGTACTTC.

The rearrangement uses TRBV5-1 and TRBJ1-4, with unresolved D. CDR3 length equals 13 residues. V lost 0 bases and J 5 bases, leaving 5 bases between the germline ends. From germline, CDR1 is SGHRS and CDR2 YFSETQ. In nucleotides, the CDR3 is TGCGCCAGCAGCTTGGATTGGAATGAAAAACTGTTTTTT. Protein sequence: CASSLDWNEKLFF.

This clonotype turned up a few times. The chain is built from TRBV10-2 and TRBJ2-1; 9 positions match TRBD1. The CDR3 totals 12 residues. The V gene end was trimmed by 2 bases and the J gene end by 14 bases; junction bases not matched to a gene: 4. Germline CDR1 reads WSHSY; CDR2 reads SAAADI. CDR3 in DNA: TGCGCCAGCAGTGAGGCTGGGACAGGGAAGTTCTTC. This codes for CASSEAGTGKFF.

The chain has TRBV7-2 and TRBJ2-4; TRBD2 aligns across 8 bases. The CDR3 is 17 residues long. V shed 5 bases, J shed 2 bases, and the junction held 11 bases outside the gene matches. CDR1 is SGHTA and CDR2 is FQGNSA in the germline V gene. The CDR3 bases are TGTGCCAGCAGCCCGGGGGGGGTCGAGGGAACCAAAAACATTCAGTACTTC. Protein product: CASSPGGVEGTKNIQYF. Full variable domain (missing parts from reference TRBV7-2 and TRBJ2-4): GAGVSQSPSNKVTEKGKDVELRCDPISGHTALYWYRQSLGQGLEFLIYFQGNSAPDKSGLPSDRFSAERTGGSVSTLTIQRTQQEDSAVYLCASSPGGVEGTKNIQYFGAGTRLSVL.

This clonotype has just a few counts. The chain is built from TRBV14 and TRBJ1-2; D may be TRBD1 (6 bases). This CDR3 has 14 residues. V shed 1 base and J shed 5 bases, with 11 bases lying between them. From germline, CDR1 is SGHDN and CDR2 FVKESK. For the CDR3, the DNA is TGTGCCAGCAGCCAAGGGACAGTTACATATGGCTACACCTTC. Protein: CASSQGTVTYGYTF.

This sequence joins TRBV20-1 and TRBJ2-6; TRBD1 might be the D (5 bases). Germline V gene data show CDR1 as DFQATT and CDR2 as SNEGSKA (reference sequence). The CDR3 extends over 13 amino acids. The V end was cut by 7 bases, the J end by 0 bases, with 7 bases between. CDR3 amino acids: CSGQFSGANVLTF. The CDR3, as DNA: TGCAGTGGACAGTTCTCTGGGGCCAACGTCCTGACTTTC.

This clonotype was observed a few times. The chain uses TRBV20-1 and TRBJ1-1, with D hard to call. V lost 2 bases and J lost 6, with 10 bases in between. CDR1 is DFQATT, CDR2 SNEGSKA, per germline (reference sequence). CDR3 length equals 12 residues. CDR3 sequence (DNA): TGCAGTGCTAGACTATCGGCAGCTGAAGCTTTCTTT. Its translation is CSARLSAAEAFF.